This T cell receptor beta chain was recovered during a study of blood T cell repertoires in COVID-19. Overall study context: The study drew acute and convalescent COVID-19 samples from the United States, Italy and Spain.

Clinical history reported by participants formed the basis on which cohorts were assigned. Using immunoSEQ multiplex PCR, the repertoire was profiled, and TCRdb retains in-frame clones only, with some absent. The table shows under 350,000 clones, with 65% to 90% occurring only once. The material sequenced was PBMCs or T cells enriched from blood (not recorded which). The TCR originated in a woman aged 40-49 years with acute COVID-19.

CDR3 loop: CASSLGGLAEQETQYF. The CDR3 nucleotides are TGTGCCAGCAGCTTGGGGGGACTAGCGGAGCAAGAGACCCAGTACTTC. The chain recombines TRBV5-5 with TRBJ2-5; 11 bases match TRBD2. Per the germline V gene, CDR1 is SGHKS and CDR2 is YYEKEE (reference sequence). The trim removed 0 bases at V and 2 bases at J, leaving 3 bases unmatched. The CDR3 is 16 amino acids. Looking up the rest from reference TRBV5-5 and TRBJ2-5 gives the full variable domain: DAGVTQSPTHLIKTRGQQVTLRCSPISGHKSVSWYQQVLGQGPQFIFQYYEKEERGRGNFPDRFSARQFPNYSSELNVNALLLGDSALYLCASSLGGLAEQETQYFGPGTRLLVL.